This entry lists 29 T cell receptor beta chains sequenced from one sample in a study of early T cells in non-severe SARS-CoV-2 infection. Each CDR3 protein is one row after TCRdb ran MiXCR on the 5' RACE reads. The data hold about 52,000 distinct CDR3 sequences, with approximately 11% observed a single time. The sequencing input was whole blood. The receptors shown here come from an adult who was a healthcare worker with PCR-confirmed SARS-CoV-2 infection or an uninfected control (not recorded which).

This clonotype has ten or more counts. The J gene is TRBJ2-1, the V gene TRBV7-8; 7 bases map to TRBD2. V lost 9 bases and J lost 4; bases outside the gene matches: 15. This CDR3 contains 16 residues. The V gene's germline CDR1 is SGHVS and CDR2 FQNEAQ. The CDR3 spells CASTASRTRGYNEQFF. The CDR3 DNA reads TGTGCCAGTACAGCTTCCCGGACTAGAGGGTACAATGAGCAGTTCTTC.

The table lists this clonotype with a few counts. The genes are TRBV6-5 and TRBJ2-7; D gene ambiguous. The V end lost 5 bases, the J end lost 7 bases, and 9 bases lay between the germline ends. Germline lookup yields CDR1 MNHEY and CDR2 SVGAGI. The CDR3 totals 11 residues. CDR3 coding DNA: TGTGCCAGCAGTAAGACCGGGGAGCAGTACTTC. Its protein product is CASSKTGEQYF.

This clonotype appeared many times. The chain links TRBV25-1 to TRBJ2-5; D gene ambiguous. Trimming stripped 5 bases from V and 1 base from J, with 5 bases between. The CDR3 sequence is 12 residues long. The germline V gene encodes CDR1 MGHDK and CDR2 SYGVNS. CDR3 DNA sequence: TGTGCCAGCAGTCCCCCCCAAGAGACCCAGTACTTC. Translation gives CASSPPQETQYF.

V gene TRBV11-2 combines with J gene TRBJ2-7, with 7 bases fitting TRBD1. The CDR3 runs to 17 residues. Germline V gene data show CDR1 as SGHAT and CDR2 as FQNNGV. Losses at the gene ends were 2 bases for V and 2 bases for J; bases not matched to a gene: 12. The CDR3 DNA is TGTGCCAGCAGCTTAAGGCAGCTTTCCCAGGGGGCCTACGAGCAGTACTTC. Translation: CASSLRQLSQGAYEQYF.

This clonotype has just a few counts. This chain links TRBV27 with TRBJ2-2; a weak D match, TRBD2 (6 bases). CDR1 and CDR2 from the germline V gene are MNHEY and SMNVEV (reference sequence). The germline V and J ends were trimmed by 2 bases and 3 bases, with 13 bases remaining between them. The CDR3 is 16 residues long. This CDR3 is CASSLGGFRHTGELFF. The CDR3 DNA reads TGTGCCAGCAGTTTAGGGGGGTTTAGGCACACCGGGGAGCTGTTTTTT.

This clonotype has more than one count but fewer than ten. The chain uses TRBV20-1 and TRBJ1-2; a possible D gene is TRBD1 (5 bases). Germline V gene lookup returns CDR1 DFQATT and CDR2 SNEGSKA (reference sequence). The ends were cut back, 5 bases at V and 5 bases at J, with 12 bases in the middle. The CDR3 runs 12 residues. CDR3 coding DNA: TGCAGTGCTCAACAGGAATTTTATGGCTACACCTTC. Its translation: CSAQQEFYGYTF.

This clonotype was observed a handful of times. V and J are TRBV7-2 and TRBJ1-5, with TRBD1 as a possible D gene (5 bases). The CDR3 has 14 amino acids. The V end was cut by 5 bases, the J end by 1 base, with 9 bases between. Germline CDR1 reads SGHTA; CDR2 reads FQGNSA. CDR3 in DNA: TGTGCCAGCAGCCGACAGTTGAGCAATCAGCCCCAGCATTTT. This codes for CASSRQLSNQPQHF.

A note on this clonotype: A much larger clone differs by one base, so this may be a read error. The CDR3 DNA reads TGTGCCAGCAGTGCTTATGACACCACGTCTGACCGGAACTATGGCTACACCTTC. Encoded protein: CASSAYDTTSDRNYGYTF. V is TRBV2 and J is TRBJ1-2; D ambiguous. Trimming shortened V by 4 bases and J by 2 bases, and 23 bases separated the two germline ends. Germline lookup yields CDR1 SNHLY and CDR2 FYNNEI. The CDR3 covers 18 residues.

Regarding this clonotype: A much larger clone lies a single base off, so this may be a read error. The CDR3 bases are TGCAGTGCCCGAGGAGCGGGGGTGCGGGTCACAGATACGCAGTATTTT. Amino acids: CSARGAGVRVTDTQYF. V is TRBV20-1 and J is TRBJ2-3, with TRBD2 identical over 8 bases. The CDR3 runs 16 residues. The germline gives CDR1 DFQATT, CDR2 SNEGSKA (reference sequence). V trimming: 6 bases; J trimming: 2 bases; junction bases outside the gene matches: 13.

The chain has TRBV29-1 and TRBJ1-5; D might be TRBD1 (5 bases). The V gene lost 7 bases and the J gene lost 4 bases, with 17 bases spanning the gap. Germline V gene data show CDR1 as SQVTM and CDR2 as ANQGSEA. The CDR3 is made up of 14 amino acids. CDR3 bases: TGCAGCGCCGCACTGACAGACCGGAATCAGCCCCAGCATTTT. Its translation: CSAALTDRNQPQHF. Looking up the rest from reference TRBV29-1 and TRBJ1-5 gives the full variable domain: SAVISQKPSRDICQRGTSLTIQCQVDSQVTMMFWYRQQPGQSLTLIATANQGSEATYESGFVIDKFPISRPNLTFSTLTVSNMSPEDSSIYLCSAALTDRNQPQHFGDGTRLSIL.

This clonotype was seen a few times. This may stem from a read error, because a much larger clone lies one nucleotide away. The genes are TRBV13 and TRBJ1-2; D may be TRBD1 (6 bases). Trimming cost V 4 bases and J 6 bases, with 9 bases left between them. CDR3 size: 12 residues. Germline assignment: CDR1 PRHDT and CDR2 FYEKMQ (reference sequence). CDR3 bases: TGTGCCAGCAGCTCCACAGGGAATGGCTACACCTTC. This gives the protein CASSSTGNGYTF.

This clonotype has a handful of counts. This rearrangement joins TRBV15 to TRBJ2-1, with a tentative D call TRBD2 (6 bases). CDR3 length equals 12 residues. Trimming took off 0 bases at V and 9 bases at J, with 6 bases between the two ends. Germline V lookup: CDR1 LNHNV, CDR2 YYDKDF (reference sequence). Here the CDR3 reads CATSREGGEQFF. In DNA form, the CDR3 reads TGTGCCACCAGCAGAGAGGGGGGTGAGCAGTTCTTC. Full variable domain (remainder filled in from reference TRBV15 and TRBJ2-1): DAMVIQNPRYQVTQFGKPVTLSCSQTLNHNVMYWYQQKSSQAPKLLFHYYDKDFNNEADTPDNFQSRRPNTSFCFLDIRSPGLGDTAMYLCATSREGGEQFFGPGTRLTVL.

With regard to this clonotype: A much larger clone lies a single base off, so this may be a read error. Here the CDR3 DNA reads TGTGCCAGCAGCCAATGGACTAGCGGGAGGGCCGTCTCCCAAAACATTCAGTACTTC. This translates into CASSQWTSGRAVSQNIQYF. The chain carries TRBV7-9 and TRBJ2-4, with 15 bases that match TRBD2. The CDR3 is 19 residues long. Germline lookup yields CDR1 SEHNR and CDR2 FQNEAQ (reference sequence). V was pared by 5 bases and J by 5 bases, with 13 bases of the junction left unmatched.

This clonotype has only a few counts. This chain connects TRBV3-1 to TRBJ2-5; no clear D. This CDR3 has 14 amino acids. CDR1 is LGHDT and CDR2 is YNNKEL in the germline V gene (reference sequence). V was cut by 4 bases and J by 9 bases, with 18 bases left in between. The CDR3 nucleotides are TGTGCCAGCAGCCCGACTGCGGTTTCTCGGGCCCAGTACTTC. Translated, it gives CASSPTAVSRAQYF.

This clonotype was detected many times. The gene calls are TRBV28 and TRBJ2-6; D remains unclear. Germline values: CDR1 MDHEN, CDR2 SYDVKM. The CDR3 sequence is 14 residues long. V was trimmed by 8 bases and J by 3 bases, leaving 11 bases between them. Here the CDR3 DNA reads TGTGCCAGCTCAGCCGGCGTTGGGGCCAACGTCCTGACTTTC. As protein: CASSAGVGANVLTF.

The sample holds many counts of this clonotype. This rearrangement joins TRBV27 to TRBJ2-3; D is undetermined. Per the germline V gene, CDR1 is MNHEY and CDR2 is SMNVEV (reference sequence). CDR3 length equals 15 residues. Trimming shortened V by 4 bases and J by 3 bases, and 14 bases separated the two germline ends. CDR3 coding DNA: TGTGCCAGCAGTTATATAGAAGGTGTTACAGATACGCAGTATTTT. Protein sequence: CASSYIEGVTDTQYF.

This clonotype was seen a handful of times. The CDR3 DNA sequence: TGCAGTGCTACTAGGTACGGGGGCCCGTCCTACGAGCAGTACTTC. It specifies CSATRYGGPSYEQYF. V gene TRBV20-1 combines with J gene TRBJ2-7, with D perhaps matching TRBD1 or TRBD2 (6 bases each). V lost 4 bases and J 1 base, leaving 17 bases between the germline ends. Germline CDR1 and CDR2: DFQATT and SNEGSKA (reference sequence). This CDR3 contains 15 residues.

The CDR3 bases are TGTGCCACCAGCGGAATAGCGGGAGGAGGATACAATGAGCAGTTCTTC. Residues: CATSGIAGGGYNEQFF. The chain carries TRBV24-1 and TRBJ2-1; TRBD2 matches 10 bases. The germline V gene encodes CDR1 KGHDR and CDR2 SFDVKD. The trim removed 7 bases at V and 4 bases at J, leaving 9 bases unmatched. The CDR3 is 16 amino acids.

This clonotype was counted many times. The chain carries TRBV6-2 or TRBV6-3 and TRBJ1-5; tentatively, D is TRBD1 (6 bases). The CDR3 length is 15 residues. V was pared by 5 bases and J by 4 bases, with 15 bases between. Germline V CDR1 and CDR2: MNHEY, SVGEGT. The CDR3 sequence: CASSDNYRANQPQHF. In DNA, the CDR3 is TGTGCCAGCAGTGACAATTACAGGGCAAATCAGCCCCAGCATTTT.

This chain joins TRBV20-1 and TRBJ2-1; maybe TRBD2 (5 bases). The CDR3 has 11 amino acids. Germline CDR1 DFQATT, CDR2 SNEGSKA (reference sequence). V was trimmed by 2 bases and J by 15 bases, leaving 14 bases between them. The DNA for the CDR3 is TGCAGTGCTAGATCCGGGGTAGTATGGTTCTTC. This codes for CSARSGVVWFF.

The sample holds many counts of this clonotype. V usage is TRBV11-2 and J usage is TRBJ1-1; D is possibly TRBD1 (5 bases). Deletions cut 0 bases from V and 2 bases from J, with 13 bases between. CDR1 and CDR2 (germline): SGHAT, FQNNGV. CDR3 size: 16 residues. This CDR3 is CASSLDWAGGNTEAFF. For the CDR3, the DNA is TGTGCCAGCAGCTTAGACTGGGCGGGGGGTAACACTGAAGCTTTCTTT.

There are many counts of this clonotype. The gene calls are TRBV20-1 and TRBJ2-7; perhaps TRBD1 as D (6 bases). V was pared by 0 bases and J by 9 bases, with 21 bases between. Per germline, CDR1 DFQATT and CDR2 SNEGSKA (reference sequence). The CDR3 contains 15 residues. In DNA, the CDR3 is TGCAGTGCTAGAGATAGGATACAGGGCGGCCCCGGGCAGTACTTC. Translating gives CSARDRIQGGPGQYF.

This clonotype was counted at least ten times. The V and J genes are TRBV30 and TRBJ2-1, with 10 bases aligning to TRBD1. The CDR3 contains 14 residues. The germline V gene encodes CDR1 GTSNPN and CDR2 SVGIG (reference sequence). V shed 4 bases and J 9 bases; nucleotides not matched to a gene: 9. The CDR3 DNA reads as TGTGCCTGGAACTCCGGGACAGGGGTGGCTGAGCAGTTCTTC. Its protein product is CAWNSGTGVAEQFF. Supplemented by reference TRBV30 and TRBJ2-1, the full variable domain reads SQTIHQWPATLVQPVGSPLSLECTVEGTSNPNLYWYRQAAGRGLQLLFYSVGIGQISSEVPQNLSASRPQDRQFILSSKKLLLSDSGFYLCAWNSGTGVAEQFFGPGTRLTVL.

This chain links TRBV15 with TRBJ2-3; D may be TRBD1 (5 bases). The germline gives CDR1 LNHNV, CDR2 YYDKDF (reference sequence). This CDR3 spans 12 amino acids. V was clipped by 6 bases and J by 5 bases, with 9 bases between them. The CDR3 DNA sequence: TGTGCCACCAGGGGCCAGGGAGATACGCAGTATTTT. Amino acids: CATRGQGDTQYF.

This clonotype has at least ten counts. The chain employs TRBV6-1 and TRBJ1-5; D may be TRBD1 (5 bases). The germline gives CDR1 MNHNS, CDR2 SASEGT. V lost 4 bases and J lost 4, with 17 bases in between. The CDR3 sequence is 16 residues long. Here the CDR3 reads CASSANPREGNQPQHF. CDR3 in DNA: TGTGCCAGCAGTGCAAACCCCAGGGAAGGAAATCAGCCCCAGCATTTT.

This clonotype was seen a handful of times. The chain carries TRBV7-8 and TRBJ2-2; D may be TRBD2 (5 bases). V was cut by 0 bases and J by 4 bases, with 9 bases left in between. The germline V gene encodes CDR1 SGHVS and CDR2 FQNEAQ. The CDR3 has 15 amino acids. CDR3 sequence reads: CASSLAPGSTGELFF. The CDR3 DNA is TGTGCCAGCAGCTTAGCGCCGGGGTCCACCGGGGAGCTGTTTTTT.

This clonotype was detected only a few times. The CDR3 sequence is CSARRTGVDEQFF. For the CDR3, the DNA is TGCAGTGCTAGAAGGACGGGGGTCGATGAGCAGTTCTTC. The chain links TRBV20-1 to TRBJ2-1; D possibly corresponds to TRBD2 (6 bases). CDR1 DFQATT and CDR2 SNEGSKA come from the germline V gene (reference sequence). The CDR3 has 13 amino acids. The ends were cut back, 2 bases at V and 8 bases at J, with 13 bases in the middle.

This clonotype came up many times. The CDR3 DNA follows: TGTGCCAGCAGACTAGCAGCCACGGAGACCCAGTACTTC. It is translated as CASRLAATETQYF. V gene TRBV6-2 or TRBV6-3 combines with J gene TRBJ2-5; tentatively, D is TRBD2 (6 bases). V dropped 6 bases and J dropped 5 bases, with 13 bases sitting between them. CDR1 is MNHEY, CDR2 SVGEGT, per germline. This CDR3 is 13 amino acids long.

This clonotype was counted only a few times. The V gene is TRBV10-3, the J gene TRBJ1-1; possibly TRBD1 for D (6 bases). This CDR3 spans 14 amino acids. Between the trimmed V and J ends, which lost 0 bases and 5 bases, there was a span of 10 bases. Germline-derived CDR1 and CDR2 are ENHRY and SYGVKD. For the CDR3, the DNA is TGTGCCATCAGTGAGTCACAAGGGGGGACTGAAGCTTTCTTT. It is translated as CAISESQGGTEAFF.